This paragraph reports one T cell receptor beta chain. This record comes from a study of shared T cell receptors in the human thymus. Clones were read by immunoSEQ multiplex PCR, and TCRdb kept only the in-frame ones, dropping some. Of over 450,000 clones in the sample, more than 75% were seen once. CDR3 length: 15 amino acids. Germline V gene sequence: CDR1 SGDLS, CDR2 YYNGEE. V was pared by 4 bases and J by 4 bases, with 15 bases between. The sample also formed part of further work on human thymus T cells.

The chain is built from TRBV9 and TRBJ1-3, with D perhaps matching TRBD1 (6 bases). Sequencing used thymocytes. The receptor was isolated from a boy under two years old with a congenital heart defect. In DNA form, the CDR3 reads TGTGCCAGCAGCCCCCGGGGCCAGGGGGGAAACACCATATATTTT. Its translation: CASSPRGQGGNTIYF.